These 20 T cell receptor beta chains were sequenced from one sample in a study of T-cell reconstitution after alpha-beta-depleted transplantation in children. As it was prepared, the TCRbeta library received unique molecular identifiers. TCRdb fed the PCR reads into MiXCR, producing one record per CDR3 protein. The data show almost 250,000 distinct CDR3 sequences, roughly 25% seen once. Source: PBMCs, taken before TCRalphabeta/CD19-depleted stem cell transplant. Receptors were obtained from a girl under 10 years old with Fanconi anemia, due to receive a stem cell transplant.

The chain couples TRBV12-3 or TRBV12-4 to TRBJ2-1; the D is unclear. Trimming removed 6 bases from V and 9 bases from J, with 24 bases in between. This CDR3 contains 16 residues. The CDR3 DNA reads TGTGCCAGCAGCCTGTGGCTCGGCTCCGGACGAGTTGAGCAGTTCTTC. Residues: CASSLWLGSGRVEQFF.

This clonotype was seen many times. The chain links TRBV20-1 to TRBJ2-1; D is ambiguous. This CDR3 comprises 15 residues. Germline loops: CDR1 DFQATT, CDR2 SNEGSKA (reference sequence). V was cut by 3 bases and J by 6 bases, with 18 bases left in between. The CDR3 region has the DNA TGCAGTGCTAGGTCGTGGGAAACCCCCCTCAATGAGCAGTTCTTC. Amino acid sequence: CSARSWETPLNEQFF.

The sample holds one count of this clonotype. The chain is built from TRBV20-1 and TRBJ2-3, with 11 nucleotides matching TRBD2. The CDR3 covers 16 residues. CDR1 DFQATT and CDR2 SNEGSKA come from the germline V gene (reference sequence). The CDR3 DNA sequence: TGCAATGCGTCACCCATAGCGGGGGGGAGGACAGATACGCAGTATTTT. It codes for CNASPIAGGRTDTQYF.

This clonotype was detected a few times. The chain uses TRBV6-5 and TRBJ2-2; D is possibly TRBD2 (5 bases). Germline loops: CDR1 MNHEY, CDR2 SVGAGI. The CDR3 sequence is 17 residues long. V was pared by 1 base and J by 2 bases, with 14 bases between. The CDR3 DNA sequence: TGTGCCAGCAGTTACTTGGGCGTAGCGATTAACACCGGGGAGCTGTTTTTT. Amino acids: CASSYLGVAINTGELFF.

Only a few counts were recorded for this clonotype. CDR3 in DNA: TGCGCCAGCAGCTCGACAGGAAACGAGCAGTACTTC. Residues: CASSSTGNEQYF. The chain is built from TRBV5-1 and TRBJ2-7; D may be TRBD1 (6 bases). This CDR3 has 12 residues. V was clipped by 3 bases and J by 5 bases, with 9 bases between them. Looked up from germline, CDR1 is SGHRS and CDR2 is YFSETQ.

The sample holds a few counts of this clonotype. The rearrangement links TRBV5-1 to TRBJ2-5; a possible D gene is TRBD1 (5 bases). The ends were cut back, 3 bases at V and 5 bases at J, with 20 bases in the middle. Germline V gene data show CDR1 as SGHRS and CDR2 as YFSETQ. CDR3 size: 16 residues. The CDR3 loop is CASSSDSGFHLETQYF. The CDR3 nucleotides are TGCGCCAGCAGCTCCGATTCAGGGTTTCATCTGGAGACCCAGTACTTC.

CDR3 nucleotides: TGCAGTGCGAGGGAAGGATTACACGAGCAGTACTTC. Translating it yields CSAREGLHEQYF. The chain is built from TRBV20-1 and TRBJ2-7; a weak D match, TRBD2 (5 bases). The germline V and J ends were trimmed by 6 bases and 5 bases, with 14 bases remaining between them. The CDR3 runs 12 residues. Germline V gene data show CDR1 as DFQATT and CDR2 as SNEGSKA (reference sequence).

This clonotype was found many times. The CDR3 nucleotides read TGTGCCAGCAGTCAGCGGGGGAGACAAGAGACCCAGTACTTC. It specifies CASSQRGRQETQYF. This chain connects TRBV6-5 to TRBJ2-5; 8 nucleotides align to TRBD2. J gave up 2 bases and V 5 bases, and 4 bases lay outside the gene matches. The CDR3 extends over 14 amino acids. Per the germline V gene, CDR1 is MNHEY and CDR2 is SVGAGI.

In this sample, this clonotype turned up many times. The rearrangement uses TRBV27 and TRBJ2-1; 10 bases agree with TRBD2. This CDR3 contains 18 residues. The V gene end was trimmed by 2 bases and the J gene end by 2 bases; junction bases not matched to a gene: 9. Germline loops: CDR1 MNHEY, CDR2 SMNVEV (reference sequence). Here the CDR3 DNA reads TGTGCCAGCAGTTTAGCGGCTAGCGGGAGTTTCGCCTACAATGAGCAGTTCTTC. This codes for CASSLAASGSFAYNEQFF.

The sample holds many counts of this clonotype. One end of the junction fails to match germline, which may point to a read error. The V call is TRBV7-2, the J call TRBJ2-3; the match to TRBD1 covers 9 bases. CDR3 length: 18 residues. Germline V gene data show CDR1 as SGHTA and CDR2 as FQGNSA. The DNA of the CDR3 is TGTGCCAGCAGTTTAGCCCTGGGTACAGGGGGCGTTGCAGATACGCAGTATTTT. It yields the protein CASSLALGTGGVADTQYF.

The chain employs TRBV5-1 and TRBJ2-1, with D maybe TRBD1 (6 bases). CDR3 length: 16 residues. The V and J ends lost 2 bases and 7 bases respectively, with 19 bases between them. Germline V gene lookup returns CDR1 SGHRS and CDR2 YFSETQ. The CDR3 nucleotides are TGCGCCAGCAGCTTAATTTTCAGGGGCGCGAGGAATGAGCAGTTCTTC. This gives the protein CASSLIFRGARNEQFF.

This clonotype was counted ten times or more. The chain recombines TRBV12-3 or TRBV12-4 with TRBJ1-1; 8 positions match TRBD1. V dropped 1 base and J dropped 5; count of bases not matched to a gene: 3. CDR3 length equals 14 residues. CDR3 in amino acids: CASSLDRGWTEAFF. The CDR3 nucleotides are TGTGCCAGCAGTTTAGACAGGGGGTGGACTGAAGCTTTCTTT.

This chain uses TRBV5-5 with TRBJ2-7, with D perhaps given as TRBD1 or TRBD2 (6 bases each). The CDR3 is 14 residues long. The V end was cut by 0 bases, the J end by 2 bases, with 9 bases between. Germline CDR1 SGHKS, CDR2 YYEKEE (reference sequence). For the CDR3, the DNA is TGTGCCAGCAGCTTGGGGAGGGACACCTACGAGCAGTACTTC. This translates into CASSLGRDTYEQYF.

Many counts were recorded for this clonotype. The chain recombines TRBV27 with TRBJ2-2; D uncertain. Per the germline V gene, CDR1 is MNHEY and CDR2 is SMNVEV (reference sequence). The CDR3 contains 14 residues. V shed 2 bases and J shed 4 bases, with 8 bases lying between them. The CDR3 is CASSLAHLTGELFF. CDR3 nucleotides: TGTGCCAGCAGTTTAGCTCACCTCACCGGGGAGCTGTTTTTT.

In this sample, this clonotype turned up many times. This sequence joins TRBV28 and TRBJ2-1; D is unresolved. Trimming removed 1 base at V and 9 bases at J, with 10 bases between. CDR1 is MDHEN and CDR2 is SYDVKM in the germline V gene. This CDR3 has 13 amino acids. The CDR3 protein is CASSLSPTAEQFF. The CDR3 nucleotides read TGTGCCAGCAGTTTATCCCCGACCGCTGAGCAGTTCTTC.

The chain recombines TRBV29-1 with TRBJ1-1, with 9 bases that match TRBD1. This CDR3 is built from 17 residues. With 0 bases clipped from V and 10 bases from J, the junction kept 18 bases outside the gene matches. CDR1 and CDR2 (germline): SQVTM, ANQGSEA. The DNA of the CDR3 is TGCAGCGTTGAAGATGGGCCGGGACAGGGAAAGAGGCTGAGAGCTTTCTTT. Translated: CSVEDGPGQGKRLRAFF. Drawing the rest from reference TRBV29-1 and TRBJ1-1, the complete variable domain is SAVISQKPSRDICQRGTSLTIQCQVDSQVTMMFWYRQQPGQSLTLIATANQGSEATYESGFVIDKFPISRPNLTFSTLTVSNMSPEDSSIYLCSVEDGPGQGKRLRAFFGQGTRLTVV.

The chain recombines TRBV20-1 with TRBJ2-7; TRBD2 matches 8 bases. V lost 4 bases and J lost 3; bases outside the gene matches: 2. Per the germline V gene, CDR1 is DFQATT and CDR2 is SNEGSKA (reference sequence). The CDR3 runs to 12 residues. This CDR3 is CSATRGVYEQYF. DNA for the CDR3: TGCAGTGCTACGCGGGGGGTCTACGAGCAGTACTTC.

CDR3 amino acids: CASSLAGASGRFREYEQYF. The CDR3 DNA reads as TGTGCCAGCAGCTTAGCCGGGGCTAGCGGGAGATTCCGTGAGTACGAGCAGTACTTC. The chain couples TRBV7-6 to TRBJ2-7; 10 bases map to TRBD2. From germline, CDR1 is SGHVS and CDR2 FNYEAQ. The CDR3 consists of 19 residues. Trimming at V came to 0 bases and at J to 4 bases, leaving 15 bases not matched to a gene.

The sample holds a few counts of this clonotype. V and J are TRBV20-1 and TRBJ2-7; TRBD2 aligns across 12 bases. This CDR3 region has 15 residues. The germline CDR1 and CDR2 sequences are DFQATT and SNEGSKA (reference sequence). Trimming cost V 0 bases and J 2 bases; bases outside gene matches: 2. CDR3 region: CSARDPSGRAYEQYF. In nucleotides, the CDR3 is TGCAGTGCTAGAGATCCTAGCGGGAGGGCCTACGAGCAGTACTTC.

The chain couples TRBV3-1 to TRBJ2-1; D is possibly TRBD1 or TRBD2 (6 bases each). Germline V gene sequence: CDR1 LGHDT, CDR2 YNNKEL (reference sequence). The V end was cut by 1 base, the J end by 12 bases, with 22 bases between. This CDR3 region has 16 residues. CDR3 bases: TGTGCCAGCAGCCAAGCGGTAGGGACAACCTCCGGGGGGCAGTTCTTC. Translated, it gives CASSQAVGTTSGGQFF.